This T cell receptor (beta chain) was captured by sequencing in a study of cytomegalovirus exposure and HLA in healthy donors. All the people who gave samples were healthy bone marrow donors. The PCR ran on 60 Vbeta and 13 Jbeta primers. Produced via immunoSEQ multiplex PCR; TCRdb's table is partial and in-frame only. The data contain 100,000 to 150,000 clones, 80% of them seen just once; the ten biggest clones take up 0.95% to 1.5%. Germline trimming cut 4 bases from V and 0 bases from J; bases unmatched to any gene: 2. Germline lookup yields CDR1 LNHDA and CDR2 SQIVND (reference sequence). The CDR3 covers 16 residues.

The sequence came from a female donor in good health and CMV-seronegative. This sequence joins TRBV19 and TRBJ2-3, with 12 nucleotides matching TRBD2. The sequenced material came from PBMCs. The CDR3 protein is CASSRTSGASTDTQYF. The CDR3 bases are TGTGCCAGTAGTAGGACTAGCGGGGCTAGCACAGATACGCAGTATTTT. Full variable domain (rest looked up from reference TRBV19 and TRBJ2-3): DGGITQSPKYLFRKEGQNVTLSCEQNLNHDAMYWYRQDPGQGLRLIYYSQIVNDFQKGDIAEGYSVSREKKESFPLTVTSAQKNPTAFYLCASSRTSGASTDTQYFGPGTRLTVL.